The clone carrying this T cell receptor beta chain was seen only a few times. Its cognate antigen is unknown. V was pared by 0 bases and J by 6 bases, with 11 bases between. The CDR3 is 14 amino acids. The V gene's germline CDR1 is DFQATT and CDR2 SNEGSKA (reference sequence). The sample originates from a study of CD8 T cells in ankylosing spondylitis. General study points: The study looked at matched synovial fluid samples from ankylosing spondylitis patients. Disease-linked clones were reported to be significantly enriched there. As for the disease-linked clones, they showed a CD8+ phenotype and occurred at relatively low frequencies in peripheral blood.

TCRdb redid the calling of the 5' RACE reads with MiXCR, one entry per CDR3 protein. This table has some 100,000 distinct CDR3 sequences, roughly 8.3% appearing once. This rearrangement joins TRBV20-1 to TRBJ1-4, with D maybe TRBD1 (5 bases). The sequence came from a male donor with ankylosing spondylitis or in good health (not recorded which). Input material: blood, either unsorted or a sorted T cell fraction (not recorded which). The CDR3 loop reads CSARDRRDDEKLFF. The CDR3 DNA reads as TGCAGTGCTAGAGATCGCAGGGATGATGAAAAACTGTTTTTT.